The rows below give T cell receptor beta chains drawn from one sample of a study of OX40 agonist ivuxolimab in advanced cancers. Here immunoSEQ multiplex PCR was the method, and the copy in TCRdb shows in-frame clones only, minus some. The repertoire holds about 110,000 clones, approximately 90% seen once, with roughly 0.61% in the top ten. The sequencing used CD4+ or CD8+ T cells sorted from blood, collected in a trial of the OX40 agonist ivuxolimab. The receptors shown here come from an adult with an advanced solid tumor such as melanoma, head and neck, liver or kidney cancer. Each CDR3 is given with its conserved first and last residue. A D gene is named only where the DNA matches it firmly. Rows may omit the clone size; those that give it use once, few, many or a size class.

j_call d_call clone_size v_call cdr3_nt cdr3_aa
TRBJ2-3 TRBD2 - TRBV5-1 TGCGCCAGCAGCGGGGGACTAGCGGCAGATACGCAGTATTTT CASSGGLAADTQYF
TRBJ1-4 - - TRBV30 TGTGCCTGGAGCAAGCGGGGGGCCAGTGAAAAACTGTTTTTT CAWSKRGASEKLFF
TRBJ2-7 - - TRBV19 TGTGCCAGTAGTATACCGGGACTCTCCTACGAGCAGTACTTC CASSIPGLSYEQYF
TRBJ2-5 TRBD2 - TRBV2 TGTGCCAGCAAGAGCAGTAGCGGGGGGGCCCGTGAGACCCAGTACTTC CASKSSSGGARETQYF
TRBJ2-3 - - TRBV15 TGTGCCACCAGCAGAGGGAGGGGGCTGGTGGATACGCAGTATTTT CATSRGRGLVDTQYF
TRBJ2-5 TRBD2 - TRBV18 TGTGCCAGCTCACCACCCAGGATGGCGGGGGGGCAAGAGACCCAGTACTTC CASSPPRMAGGQETQYF
TRBJ2-7 - - TRBV6-1 TGTGCCAGCAGTGAAAACTCTGCTATGAGCTCCTACGAGCAGTACTTC CASSENSAMSSYEQYF
TRBJ2-5 - - TRBV2 TGTGCCAGCAGAGCGTTAGACGCAGGGACACCCAGGTACTTC CASRALDAGTPRYF
TRBJ2-2 TRBD2 - TRBV5-4 TGTGCCAGCAGCCACGGGGGAGCGGGAGGTAACACCGGGGAGCTGTTTTTT CASSHGGAGGNTGELFF
TRBJ2-7 - - TRBV5-1 TGCGCCAGCAGCAGGGTATTGTACGAGCAGTACTTC CASSRVLYEQYF
TRBJ2-3 - - TRBV11-3 TGTGCCAGCAGCTTATCAGGGGATACGCAGTATTTT CASSLSGDTQYF
TRBJ1-6 - - TRBV27 TGTGCCAGCAGTTTCCACAGAGAACGTTCACCCCTCCACTTT CASSFHRERSPLHF
TRBJ1-1 - - TRBV10-3 TGTGCCATCAGCGGGGCCACTGAAGCTTTCTTT CAISGATEAFF
TRBJ2-7 - - TRBV5-6 TGTGCCAGCAGCTTATTCGCGGATCCCATTGACGAGCAGTACTTC CASSLFADPIDEQYF
TRBJ1-2 - - TRBV6-1 TGTGCCAGCAGGGAGGGAGGTCTTGACTATGGCTACACCTTC CASREGGLDYGYTF
TRBJ2-7 - - TRBV27 TGTGCCAGCAGTTTCGGGGCCAGGGGTCTCTCCTACGAGCAGTACTTC CASSFGARGLSYEQYF
TRBJ1-6 - few TRBV27 TGTGCCAGCAGTTTAGACGCCCAGAATTCACCCCTCCACTTT CASSLDAQNSPLHF
TRBJ2-7 TRBD2 - TRBV5-6 TGTGCCAGCAGCTTTAGCGGGAGGGCCCCCGAGCAGTACTTC CASSFSGRAPEQYF
TRBJ2-7 TRBD2 once TRBV4-2 TGTGCCAGCAGCCAGGATAGCGGGGCCTACGAGCAGTACTTC CASSQDSGAYEQYF
TRBJ1-2 TRBD1 - TRBV19 TGTGCCAGTAGTCCCGGGACAGGGGCTTACTATGGCTACACCTTC CASSPGTGAYYGYTF
TRBJ2-1 TRBD1 - TRBV6-1 TGTGCCAGCAGTGTCCGGACAGGTGTGGGTGAGCAGTTCTTC CASSVRTGVGEQFF
TRBJ2-1 TRBD2 few TRBV5-1 TGCGCCAGCAGCATCCCTGAGCGGGGGGGCGGTGAGCAGTTCTTC CASSIPERGGGEQFF
TRBJ2-5 - - TRBV23-1 TGCGCCAGCACCCCACCGGCGAAGGAAGAGACCCAGTACTTC CASTPPAKEETQYF
TRBJ2-2 TRBD1 - TRBV19 TGTGCTTCAGGGCAGGGGGCGGTCACCGGGGAGCTGTTTTTT CASGQGAVTGELFF
TRBJ2-7 TRBD2 - TRBV10-2 TGCGCCAGCAGAACCGAGCGGGGGGGCTACGAGCAGTACTTC CASRTERGGYEQYF
TRBJ2-3 TRBD2 - TRBV7-8 TGTGCCAGCAGCTTACTAGCGGGGGCCAGCACAGATACGCAGTATTTT CASSLLAGASTDTQYF
TRBJ1-1 - - TRBV28 TGTGCCAGCAGCGATGGAGGTGAAGCTTTCTTT CASSDGGEAFF
TRBJ2-3 - - TRBV5-6 TGTGCCAGCAGCTCCCCCGGGTTACGGTCCACAGATACGCAGTATTTT CASSSPGLRSTDTQYF
TRBJ2-2 TRBD1 - TRBV10-1 TGCGCCAGCAGTTCACAGGGGCTTGGGGAGCTGTTTTTT CASSSQGLGELFF
TRBJ2-3 - few TRBV7-3 TGTGCCAGCAGCTTAGGCGGCTCATTCGGTACGCAGTATTTT CASSLGGSFGTQYF
TRBJ1-3 - - TRBV19 TGTGCCAGTAGTTCCCAGGGTGCAGGCTCTGGAAACACCATATATTTT CASSSQGAGSGNTIYF
TRBJ2-1 - - TRBV19 TGTGCCAGTAGTAGGCTAGCGTTAGTTCCCTACAATGAGCAGTTCTTC CASSRLALVPYNEQFF
TRBJ1-4 - - TRBV19 TGTGCCAGTAGTCCAAACACCCCAACTAATGAAAAACTGTTTTTT CASSPNTPTNEKLFF
TRBJ2-2 TRBD1 - TRBV5-8 TGTGCCAGCAGCTCCGGGACAGGGGGAACCGGGGAGCTGTTTTTT CASSSGTGGTGELFF
TRBJ1-2 - - TRBV11-3 TGTGCCAGCAGCTCCCACGGTTCTAACTATGGCTACACCTTC CASSSHGSNYGYTF
TRBJ2-2 TRBD2 - TRBV5-6 TGTGCCAGCAGCGTCCCGGGACTAGCGGTCGGCGGGGAGCTGTTTTTT CASSVPGLAVGGELFF